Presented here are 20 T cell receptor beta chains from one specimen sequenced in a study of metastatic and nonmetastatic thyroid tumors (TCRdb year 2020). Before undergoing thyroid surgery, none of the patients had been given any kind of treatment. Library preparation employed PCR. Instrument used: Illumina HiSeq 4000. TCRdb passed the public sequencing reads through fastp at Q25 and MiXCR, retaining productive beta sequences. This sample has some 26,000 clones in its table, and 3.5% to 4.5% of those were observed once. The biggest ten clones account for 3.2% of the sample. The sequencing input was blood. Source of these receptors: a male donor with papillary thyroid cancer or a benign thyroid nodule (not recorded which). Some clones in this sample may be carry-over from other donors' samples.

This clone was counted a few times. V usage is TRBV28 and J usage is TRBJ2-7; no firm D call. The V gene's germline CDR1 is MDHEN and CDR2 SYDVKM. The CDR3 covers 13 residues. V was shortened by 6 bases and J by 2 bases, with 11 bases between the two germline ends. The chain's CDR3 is CASRPGRTYEQYF. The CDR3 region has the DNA TGTGCCAGCAGACCCGGCCGTACCTACGAGCAGTACTTC.

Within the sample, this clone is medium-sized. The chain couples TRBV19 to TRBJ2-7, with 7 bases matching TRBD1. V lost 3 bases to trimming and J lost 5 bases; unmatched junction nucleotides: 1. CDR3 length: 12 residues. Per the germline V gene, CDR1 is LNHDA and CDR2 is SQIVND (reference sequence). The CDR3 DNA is TGTGCCAGTAGTATTCAGGGGGACGAGCAGTACTTC. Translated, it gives CASSIQGDEQYF.

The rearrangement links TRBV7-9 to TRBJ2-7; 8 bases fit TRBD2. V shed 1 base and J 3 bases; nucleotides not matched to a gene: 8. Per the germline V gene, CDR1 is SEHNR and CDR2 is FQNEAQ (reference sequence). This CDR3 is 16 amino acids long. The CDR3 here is CASSLDLAGLNYEQYF. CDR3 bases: TGTGCCAGCAGCTTAGACCTAGCGGGCCTTAACTACGAGCAGTACTTC.

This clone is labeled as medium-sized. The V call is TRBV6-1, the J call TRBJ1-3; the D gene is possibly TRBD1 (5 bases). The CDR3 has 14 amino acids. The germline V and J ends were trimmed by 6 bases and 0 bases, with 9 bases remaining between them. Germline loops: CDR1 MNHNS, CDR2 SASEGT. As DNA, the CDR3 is TGTGCCAGCAGAGGGGAGGGCTCTGGAAACACCATATATTTT. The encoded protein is CASRGEGSGNTIYF.

The CDR3 DNA sequence: TGTGCCAGCAGCAGGGGGGATTTGGTTTCATCTCTCCACTTT. Its protein is CASSRGDLVSSLHF. The rearrangement links TRBV5-4 to TRBJ1-6, with a tentative D call TRBD1 (6 bases). Germline V gives CDR1 SGHNT, CDR2 YYREEE (reference sequence). The CDR3 contains 14 residues. The V and J ends lost 4 bases and 16 bases respectively, with 21 bases between them. The variable domain in full, with the rest retrieved from reference TRBV5-4 and TRBJ1-6, is ETGVTQSPTHLIKTRGQQVTLRCSSQSGHNTVSWYQQALGQGPQFIFQYYREEENGRGNFPPRFSGLQFPNYSSELNVNALELDDSALYLCASSRGDLVSSLHFGNGTRLTVT.

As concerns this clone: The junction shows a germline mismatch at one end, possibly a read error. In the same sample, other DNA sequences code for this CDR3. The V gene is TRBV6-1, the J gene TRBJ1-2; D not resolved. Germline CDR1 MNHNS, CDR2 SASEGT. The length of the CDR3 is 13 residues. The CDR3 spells CASNSDKNYGYTF. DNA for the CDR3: TGTGCCAGCAACTCCGACAAGAACTACGGCTACACCTTC.

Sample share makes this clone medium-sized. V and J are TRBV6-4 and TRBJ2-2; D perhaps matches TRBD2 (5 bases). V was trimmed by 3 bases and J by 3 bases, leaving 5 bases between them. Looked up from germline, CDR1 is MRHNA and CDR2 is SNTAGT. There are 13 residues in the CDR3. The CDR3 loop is CASSERDTGELFF. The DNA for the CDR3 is TGTGCCAGCAGTGAGCGGGACACCGGGGAGCTGTTTTTT.

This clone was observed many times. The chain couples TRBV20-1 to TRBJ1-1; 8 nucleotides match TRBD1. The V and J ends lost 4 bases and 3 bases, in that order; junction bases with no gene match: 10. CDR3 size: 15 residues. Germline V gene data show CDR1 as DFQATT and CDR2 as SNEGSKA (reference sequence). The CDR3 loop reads CSAKDRGKGDTEAFF. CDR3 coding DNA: TGCAGTGCTAAAGACAGGGGAAAGGGTGACACTGAAGCTTTCTTT.

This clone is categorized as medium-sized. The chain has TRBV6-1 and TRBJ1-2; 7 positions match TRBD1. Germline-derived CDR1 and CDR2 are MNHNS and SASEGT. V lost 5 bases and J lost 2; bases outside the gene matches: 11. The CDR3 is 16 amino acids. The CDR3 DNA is TGTGCCAGCAGTTACACTCCGGGACAGAGAAACTATGGCTACACCTTC. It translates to CASSYTPGQRNYGYTF.

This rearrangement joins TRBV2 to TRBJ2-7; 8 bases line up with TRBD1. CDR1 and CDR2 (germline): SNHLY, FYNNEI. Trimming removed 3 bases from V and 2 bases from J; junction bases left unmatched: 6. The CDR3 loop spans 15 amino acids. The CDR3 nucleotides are TGTGCCAGCAGTGACCCGGGACAGGCCACCTACGAGCAGTACTTC. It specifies CASSDPGQATYEQYF. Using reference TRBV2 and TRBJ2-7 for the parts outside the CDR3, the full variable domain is EPEVTQTPSHQVTQMGQEVILRCVPISNHLYFYWYRQILGQKVEFLVSFYNNEISEKSEIFDDQFSVERPDGSNFTLKIRSTKLEDSAMYFCASSDPGQATYEQYFGPGTRLTVT.

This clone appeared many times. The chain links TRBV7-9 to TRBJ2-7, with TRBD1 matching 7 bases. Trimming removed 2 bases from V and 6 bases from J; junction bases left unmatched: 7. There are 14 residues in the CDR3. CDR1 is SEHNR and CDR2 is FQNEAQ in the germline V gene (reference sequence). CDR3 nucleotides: TGTGCCAGCAGCTTAAGTAGAGCAGGGGGCGAGCAGTACTTC. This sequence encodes CASSLSRAGGEQYF.

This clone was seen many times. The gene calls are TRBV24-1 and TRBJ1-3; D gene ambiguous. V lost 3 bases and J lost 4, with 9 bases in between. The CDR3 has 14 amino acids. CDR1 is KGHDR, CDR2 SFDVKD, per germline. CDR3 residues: CATSDPTGGNTIYF. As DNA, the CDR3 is TGTGCCACCAGTGATCCAACCGGAGGAAACACCATATATTTT.

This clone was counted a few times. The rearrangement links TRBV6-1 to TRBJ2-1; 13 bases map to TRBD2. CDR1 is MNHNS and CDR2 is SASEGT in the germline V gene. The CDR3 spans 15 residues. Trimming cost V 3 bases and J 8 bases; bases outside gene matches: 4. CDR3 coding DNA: TGTGCCAGCAGTGACGGACTAGCGGGAGTAGATGAGCAGTTCTTC. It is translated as CASSDGLAGVDEQFF.

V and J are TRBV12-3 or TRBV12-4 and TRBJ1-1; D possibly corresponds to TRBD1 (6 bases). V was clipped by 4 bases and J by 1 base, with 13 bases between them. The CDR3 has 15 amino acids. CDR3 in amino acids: CASSSTGTSNTEAFF. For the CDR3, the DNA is TGTGCCAGCAGTTCCACCGGGACATCGAACACTGAAGCTTTCTTT.

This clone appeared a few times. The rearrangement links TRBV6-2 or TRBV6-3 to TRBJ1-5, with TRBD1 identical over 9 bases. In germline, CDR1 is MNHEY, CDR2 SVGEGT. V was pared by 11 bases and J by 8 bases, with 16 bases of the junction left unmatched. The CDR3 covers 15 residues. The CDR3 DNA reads TGTGCCGTTAGACAGGGGACAGGGACTATGGAGCCCCAGCATTTT. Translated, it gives CAVRQGTGTMEPQHF.

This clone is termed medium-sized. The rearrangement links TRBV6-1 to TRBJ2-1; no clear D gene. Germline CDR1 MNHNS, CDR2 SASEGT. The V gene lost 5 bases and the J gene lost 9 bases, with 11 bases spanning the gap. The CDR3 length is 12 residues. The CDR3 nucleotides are TGTGCCAGCAGTCAACTTAGGGCTGAGCAGTTCTTC. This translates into CASSQLRAEQFF.

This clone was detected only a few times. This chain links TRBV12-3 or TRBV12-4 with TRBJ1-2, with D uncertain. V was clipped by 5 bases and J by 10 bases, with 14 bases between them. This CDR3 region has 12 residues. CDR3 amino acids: CASSPDGRTYTF. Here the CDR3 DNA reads TGTGCCAGCAGTCCGGACGGGCGGACCTACACCTTC.

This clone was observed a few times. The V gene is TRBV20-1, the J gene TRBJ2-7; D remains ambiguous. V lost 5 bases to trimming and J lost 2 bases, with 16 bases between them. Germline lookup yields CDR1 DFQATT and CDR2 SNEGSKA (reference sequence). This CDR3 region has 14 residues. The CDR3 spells CSAGWTGGPYEQYF. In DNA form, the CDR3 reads TGCAGTGCTGGCTGGACGGGCGGCCCCTACGAGCAGTACTTC.

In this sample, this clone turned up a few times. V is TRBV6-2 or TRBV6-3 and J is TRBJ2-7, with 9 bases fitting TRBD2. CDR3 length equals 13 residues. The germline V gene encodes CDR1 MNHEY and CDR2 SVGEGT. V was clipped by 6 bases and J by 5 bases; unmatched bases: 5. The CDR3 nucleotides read TGTGCCAGCAGGAGAGCGGGAGGTGACGAGCAGTACTTC. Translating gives CASRRAGGDEQYF.

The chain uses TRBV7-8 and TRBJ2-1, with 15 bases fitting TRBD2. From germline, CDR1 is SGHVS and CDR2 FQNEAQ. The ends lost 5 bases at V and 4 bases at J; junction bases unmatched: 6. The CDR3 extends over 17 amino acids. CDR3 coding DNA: TGTGCCAGCAGCAACCCGGGACTAGCGGGAGGTTACAATGAGCAGTTCTTC. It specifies CASSNPGLAGGYNEQFF.